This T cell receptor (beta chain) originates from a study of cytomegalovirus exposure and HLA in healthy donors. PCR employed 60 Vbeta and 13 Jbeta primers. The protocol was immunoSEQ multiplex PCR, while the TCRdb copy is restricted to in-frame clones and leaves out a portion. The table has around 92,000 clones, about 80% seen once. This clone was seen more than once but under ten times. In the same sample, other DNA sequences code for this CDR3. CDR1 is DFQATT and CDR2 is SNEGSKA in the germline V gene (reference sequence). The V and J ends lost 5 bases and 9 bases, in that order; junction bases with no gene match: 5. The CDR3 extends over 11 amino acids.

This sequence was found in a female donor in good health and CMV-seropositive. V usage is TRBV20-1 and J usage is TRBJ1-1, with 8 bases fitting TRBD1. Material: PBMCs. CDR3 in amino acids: CSAGQGAQAFF. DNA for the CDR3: TGCAGTGCTGGTCAGGGGGCACAAGCTTTCTTT.